The rows below give T cell receptor beta chains drawn from one sample of a study of vaccination effects on CD4 cells after COVID-19. Their antigens are not known. Using immunoSEQ multiplex PCR, the repertoire was profiled, and TCRdb retains in-frame clones only, with some absent. The sample lists about 59,000 clones, around 80% occurring once. Sequencing used CD4+ T cells from PBMCs cultured with HCoV-OC43 spike peptides, obtained after COVID-19 vaccination. These receptors were obtained from a human donor who received a COVID-19 vaccine. Each CDR3 is given with its conserved first and last residue. Each record gives: V gene, D gene, J gene, clone size, CDR3 protein, CDR3 DNA. D genes are given only for firm matches. Rows may omit the clone size; those that give it use once, few, many or a size class.

>TRBV5-1|TRBD2|TRBJ2-5|NA
CASSFSGTSKAETQYF
TGCGCCAGCAGCTTCTCCGGGACTAGCAAGGCGGAGACCCAGTACTTC
>TRBV18|NA|TRBJ2-2|NA
CASSPALPPGELFF
TGTGCCAGCTCACCAGCCCTCCCCCCCGGGGAGCTGTTTTTT
>TRBV5-1|TRBD1|TRBJ2-2|NA
CASSGRTGGVNTGELFF
TGCGCCAGCAGCGGGAGGACAGGGGGCGTGAACACCGGGGAGCTGTTTTTT
>TRBV5-1|NA|TRBJ1-2|NA
CASSLEGQYGYTF
TGCGCCAGCAGCTTGGAAGGACAGTATGGCTACACCTTC
>TRBV24-1|NA|TRBJ1-2|NA
CATSDSTPGFGYTF
TGTGCCACCAGTGACTCCACCCCAGGGTTTGGCTACACCTTC
>TRBV5-1|NA|TRBJ2-5|NA
CASSLALERETQYF
TGCGCCAGCAGCTTGGCCCTAGAACGAGAGACCCAGTACTTC
>TRBV4-1|NA|TRBJ1-4|NA
CASSQQGPNEKLFF
TGCGCCAGCAGCCAACAGGGGCCTAATGAAAAACTGTTTTTT
>TRBV5-1|NA|TRBJ1-1|NA
CASSFWGTEAFF
TGCGCCAGCAGCTTCTGGGGCACTGAAGCTTTCTTT
>TRBV5-4|TRBD1|TRBJ1-1|few
CASSFDRGMNTEAFF
TGTGCCAGCAGCTTCGACAGGGGGATGAACACTGAAGCTTTCTTT
>TRBV24-1|NA|TRBJ2-3|NA
CATSVKAERDKYF
TGTGCCACCAGTGTGAAAGCGGAGCGAGATAAGTATTTT
>TRBV29-1|NA|TRBJ1-2|NA
CSVKTGNYGYTF
TGCAGCGTTAAAACAGGGAACTATGGCTACACCTTC
>TRBV7-9|TRBD1|TRBJ1-6|few
CASSLGGQGSSPLHF
TGTGCCAGCAGCTTAGGGGGACAGGGTTCGTCACCCCTCCACTTT
>TRBV5-1|NA|TRBJ2-5|NA
CASSLPEETQYF
TGCGCCAGCAGCTTGCCAGAAGAGACCCAGTACTTC
>TRBV19|NA|TRBJ1-5|few
CASSILGSGNQPQHF
TGTGCCAGTAGTATCCTAGGGAGTGGGAATCAGCCCCAGCATTTT
>TRBV18|NA|TRBJ2-6|NA
CASSPSWANVLTF
TGTGCCAGCTCACCATCCTGGGCCAACGTCCTGACTTTC
>TRBV9|TRBD1|TRBJ1-3|NA
CASSVTGTGVTYSGNTIYF
TGTGCCAGCAGCGTCACCGGGACAGGAGTAACCTACTCTGGAAACACCATATATTTT
>TRBV9|TRBD2|TRBJ2-1|NA
CASSAGGEKGNEQFF
TGTGCCAGCAGCGCCGGGGGGGAAAAGGGTAATGAGCAGTTCTTC
>TRBV6-5|NA|TRBJ1-2|NA
CASSYQGPYGYTF
TGTGCCAGCAGTTACCAGGGGCCCTATGGCTACACCTTC
>TRBV29-1|TRBD1|TRBJ2-2|few
CSVRSGTGGTGELFF
TGCAGCGTAAGATCCGGGACAGGGGGTACCGGGGAGCTGTTTTTT
>TRBV2|TRBD2|TRBJ2-4|NA
CASSRTSGGVSAKNIQYF
TGTGCCAGCAGTCGGACTAGCGGGGGGGTCTCAGCCAAAAACATTCAGTACTTC
>TRBV5-4|NA|TRBJ2-3|NA
CASSFGGLNTDTQYF
TGTGCCAGCAGCTTTGGGGGCCTAAACACAGATACGCAGTATTTT
>TRBV5-1|NA|TRBJ2-3|NA
CASSLGDLTDTQYF
TGCGCCAGCAGCTTGGGGGACTTGACAGATACGCAGTATTTT
>TRBV7-2|NA|TRBJ2-2|few
CASESAANTGELFF
TGTGCCAGCGAGTCAGCAGCGAACACCGGGGAGCTGTTTTTT
>TRBV7-2|TRBD2|TRBJ2-2|NA
CASSLVAGAAGELFF
TGTGCCAGCAGCTTAGTAGCGGGGGCCGCCGGGGAGCTGTTTTTT
>TRBV4-3|NA|TRBJ2-3|NA
CASSQEFGRSTDTQYF
TGCGCCAGCAGCCAAGAGTTCGGGCGGTCCACAGATACGCAGTATTTT
>TRBV11-3|NA|TRBJ1-1|NA
CASSLGKNTEAFF
TGTGCCAGCAGCTTGGGCAAGAACACTGAAGCTTTCTTT
>TRBV18|TRBD1|TRBJ1-4|once
CASSPRTGFEEKLFF
TGTGCCAGCTCACCACGGACAGGGTTTGAGGAAAAACTGTTTTTT
>TRBV27|NA|TRBJ2-2|NA
CASSLWGIDTGELFF
TGTGCCAGCAGTTTATGGGGTATAGACACCGGGGAGCTGTTTTTT
>TRBV13|NA|TRBJ2-1|NA
CASSPATGVDEQFF
TGTGCCAGCAGCCCAGCCACGGGGGTCGATGAGCAGTTCTTC
>TRBV20-1|NA|TRBJ1-4|NA
CSARGGLRLFF
TGCAGTGCTAGAGGGGGACTTAGGCTGTTTTTT
>TRBV18|TRBD1|TRBJ1-5|NA
CASSQGTGDQPQHF
TGTGCCAGCTCGCAGGGGACAGGGGATCAGCCCCAGCATTTT
>TRBV7-2|NA|TRBJ1-4|NA
CASSPGTAEKLFF
TGTGCCAGCAGCCCCGGGACGGCAGAAAAACTGTTTTTT
>TRBV7-2|TRBD2|TRBJ2-3|NA
CASSTSSGGPRNTQYF
TGTGCCAGCAGCACCTCTAGCGGGGGGCCCCGCAATACGCAGTATTTT
>TRBV19|TRBD1|TRBJ1-1|NA
CASSLLTGMMNTEAFF
TGTGCCAGTAGTCTTTTGACAGGGATGATGAACACTGAAGCTTTCTTT
>TRBV15|NA|TRBJ1-2|NA
CATSRAGAYGYTF
TGTGCCACCAGCCGGGCGGGGGCCTATGGCTACACCTTC
>TRBV2|TRBD1|TRBJ2-5|few
CASSRDSQETQYF
TGTGCCAGCAGTCGGGACAGCCAAGAGACCCAGTACTTC
>TRBV6-5|NA|TRBJ1-2|NA
CASSYSGYGGHYGYTF
TGTGCCAGCAGTTACTCGGGTTATGGGGGGCACTATGGCTACACCTTC
>TRBV5-1|NA|TRBJ2-5|NA
CASSSSETQYF
TGCGCCAGCAGCTCATCGGAGACCCAGTACTTC
>TRBV29-1|TRBD2|TRBJ2-5|NA
CSAARGGQETQYF
TGCAGCGCCGCTCGCGGGGGTCAAGAGACCCAGTACTTC
>TRBV4-3|TRBD1|TRBJ2-2|NA
CASSQEQGTGELFF
TGCGCCAGCAGCCAAGAACAGGGGACCGGGGAGCTGTTTTTT
>TRBV30|NA|TRBJ1-5|few
CAWRGGPNQPQHF
TGTGCCTGGAGGGGGGGTCCCAATCAGCCCCAGCATTTT
>TRBV7-9|NA|TRBJ1-1|NA
CASSLIPTTNTEAFF
TGTGCCAGCAGCTTAATTCCGACCACGAACACTGAAGCTTTCTTT
>TRBV24-1|TRBD2|TRBJ2-1|NA
CATSDRTSGGPGYNEQFF
TGTGCCACCAGTGACCGGACTAGCGGGGGGCCGGGATACAATGAGCAGTTCTTC
>TRBV18|TRBD1|TRBJ2-1|NA
CASSQRQGALTGRHDNEQFF
TGTGCCAGCTCCCAAAGACAGGGGGCATTAACGGGACGACACGACAATGAGCAGTTCTTC
>TRBV6-2/TRBV6-3|TRBD1|TRBJ2-1|NA
CASSRLGRGLYNEQFF
TGTGCCAGCAGCCGCCTCGGAAGGGGGCTCTACAATGAGCAGTTCTTC
>TRBV3-1/TRBV3-2|TRBD1|TRBJ1-1|NA
CASSDRVNTEAFF
TGTGCCAGCTCGGACAGGGTGAACACTGAAGCTTTCTTT
>TRBV18|NA|TRBJ2-5|once
CASSLGSMETQYF
TGTGCCAGCTCACTGGGCAGCATGGAGACCCAGTACTTC
>TRBV28|NA|TRBJ2-1|once
CASMGGAIYNEQFF
TGTGCCAGCATGGGGGGGGCGATTTACAATGAGCAGTTCTTC
>TRBV9|TRBD1|TRBJ1-4|NA
CASSGIGTGKEKLFF
TGTGCCAGCAGCGGAATAGGGACAGGGAAGGAAAAACTGTTTTTT
>TRBV5-1|TRBD1|TRBJ1-1|NA
CASSLVGQGAGYEAFF
TGCGCCAGCAGCTTGGTCGGGCAGGGGGCAGGATACGAAGCTTTCTTT
>TRBV10-1|NA|TRBJ2-1|NA
CASSGTLTVKQFF
TGCGCCAGCAGTGGAACCCTGACGGTCAAGCAGTTCTTC
>TRBV7-8|NA|TRBJ2-3|NA
CASSSDLISTDTQYF
TGTGCCAGCAGCTCGGACCTTATATCCACAGATACGCAGTATTTT
>TRBV27|NA|TRBJ1-6|NA
CASTTATGNSPLHF
TGTGCCAGCACAACCGCGACAGGAAATTCACCCCTCCACTTT
>TRBV3-1/TRBV3-2|NA|TRBJ1-2|NA
CASSQDWGYGGYTF
TGTGCCAGCAGCCAAGATTGGGGCTATGGTGGCTACACCTTC
>TRBV6-5|NA|TRBJ1-4|NA
CASSSLQKGTYEKLFF
TGTGCCAGCAGTTCCCTACAGAAGGGGACCTATGAAAAACTGTTTTTT
>TRBV30|NA|TRBJ1-2|once
CAWSGVLLGYGYTF
TGTGCCTGGAGTGGGGTACTCTTGGGGTATGGCTACACCTTC
>TRBV30|NA|TRBJ2-5|NA
CAWRISGQETQYF
TGTGCCTGGAGGATCTCTGGGCAAGAGACCCAGTACTTC
>TRBV19|NA|TRBJ1-5|few
CASKLGHPSNQPQHF
TGTGCCAGTAAACTTGGGCACCCTAGCAATCAGCCCCAGCATTTT
>TRBV6-4|NA|TRBJ1-1|NA
CASSATGTHTEAFF
TGTGCCAGCAGTGCAACAGGGACCCACACTGAAGCTTTCTTT
>TRBV4-1|NA|TRBJ1-2|NA
CASSQRTEDYYGYTF
TGCGCCAGCAGCCAGAGGACGGAAGACTACTATGGCTACACCTTC